What follows are 9 T cell receptor beta chains derived from one specimen sequenced in a study of a mutant IDH1 vaccine in newly diagnosed glioma. These TCRs are of unknown antigen specificity. Time point defined: week 35, safety follow-up. Vaccinated patients received 300 ug of mutant IDH1 20-mer peptide per dose, with topical imiquimod. Clones were sequenced by immunoSEQ multiplex PCR, and TCRdb holds only the in-frame ones, with some missing. The top ten clones hold roughly 5.7% of a sample with tens of thousands of clones, roughly 80% of them seen once. Specimen: PBMCs, collected from a glioma patient whose treatment included an IDH1 peptide vaccine. The receptors stem from a man aged 35 to 55 with glioma.

This clone was picked up a small number of times. The gene calls are TRBV28 and TRBJ1-2; unclear D gene. This CDR3 is 11 amino acids long. V was trimmed by 8 bases and J by 8 bases, leaving 12 bases between them. Germline V gene sequence: CDR1 MDHEN, CDR2 SYDVKM. CDR3: CASCRIGGYTF. The CDR3 coding sequence is TGTGCCAGCTGTCGAATCGGCGGCTACACCTTC.

The chain combines TRBV9 with TRBJ2-5; 11 bases align to TRBD2. Germline CDR1 and CDR2: SGDLS and YYNGEE. The CDR3 contains 16 residues. Losses at the gene ends were 0 bases for V and 5 bases for J; bases not matched to a gene: 6. The CDR3 nucleotides are TGTGCCAGCAGCGTAGTTAGCGGGGGGGCGAGGGAGACCCAGTACTTC. Translation: CASSVVSGGARETQYF. Complete variable domain (other parts from reference TRBV9 and TRBJ2-5): DSGVTQTPKHLITATGQRVTLRCSPRSGDLSVYWYQQSLDQGLQFLIQYYNGEERAKGNILERFSAQQFPDLHSELNLSSLELGDSALYFCASSVVSGGARETQYFGPGTRLLVL.

This chain connects TRBV5-6 to TRBJ1-2; possible D gene TRBD1, 6 bases. V dropped 5 bases and J dropped 4 bases, with 9 bases sitting between them. This CDR3 region has 12 residues. CDR1 is SGHDT and CDR2 is YYEEEE in the germline V gene. The DNA for the CDR3 is TGTGCCAGCAGTTCGGACAGCTATGGCTACACCTTC. This sequence encodes CASSSDSYGYTF.

The chain combines TRBV7-8 with TRBJ2-4, with 12 bases aligning to TRBD1. CDR1 and CDR2 from the germline V gene are SGHVS and FQNEAQ. The CDR3 is made up of 18 amino acids. The trim removed 7 bases at V and 2 bases at J, leaving 12 bases unmatched. The CDR3 spells CASTLGKGQGATKNIQYF. The CDR3 DNA reads as TGTGCCAGCACCCTAGGGAAGGGACAGGGGGCGACCAAAAACATTCAGTACTTC. The variable domain in full, with the rest retrieved from reference TRBV7-8 and TRBJ2-4, is GAGVSQSPRYKVAKRGQDVALRCDPISGHVSLFWYQQALGQGPEFLTYFQNEAQLDKSGLPSDRFFAERPEGSVSTLKIQRTQQEDSAVYLCASTLGKGQGATKNIQYFGAGTRLSVL.

The chain carries TRBV19 and TRBJ1-1, with a weak D call TRBD1 (6 bases). CDR1 is LNHDA and CDR2 is SQIVND in the germline V gene (reference sequence). Trimming cost V 6 bases and J 3 bases, with 11 bases left between them. This CDR3 spans 13 amino acids. In DNA, the CDR3 is TGTGCCAGTAGCCTCACAGGGTACACTGAAGCTTTCTTT. Translated, it gives CASSLTGYTEAFF. Variable domain in full (rest from reference TRBV19 and TRBJ1-1): DGGITQSPKYLFRKEGQNVTLSCEQNLNHDAMYWYRQDPGQGLRLIYYSQIVNDFQKGDIAEGYSVSREKKESFPLTVTSAQKNPTAFYLCASSLTGYTEAFFGQGTRLTVV.

This chain uses TRBV19 with TRBJ1-3; the D is unclear. The CDR3 consists of 13 residues. V was pared by 8 bases and J by 0 bases, with 8 bases between. Germline assignment: CDR1 LNHDA and CDR2 SQIVND (reference sequence). CDR3 sequence (DNA): TGTGCCAGTCAAGAACCCTCTGGAAACACCATATATTTT. It translates to CASQEPSGNTIYF.

This clone was counted between two and nine times. The chain is built from TRBV5-1 and TRBJ1-1; a possible D gene is TRBD1 (5 bases). Germline CDR1 reads SGHRS; CDR2 reads YFSETQ. V was trimmed by 4 bases and J by 7 bases, leaving 17 bases between them. The CDR3 extends over 14 amino acids. CDR3: CASSGGTSESEAFF. CDR3 bases: TGCGCCAGCAGCGGAGGGACGTCGGAGAGTGAAGCTTTCTTT.

V and J are TRBV7-2 and TRBJ2-3; 7 nucleotides line up with TRBD2. This CDR3 spans 18 amino acids. V was pared by 4 bases and J by 3 bases, with 16 bases of the junction left unmatched. Germline values: CDR1 SGHTA, CDR2 FQGNSA. CDR3 amino acids: CASSSPTRRLARTDTQYF. The CDR3 DNA reads TGTGCCAGCAGCTCCCCAACACGTAGACTAGCAAGGACAGATACGCAGTATTTT.

The rearrangement joins TRBV30 to TRBJ2-2, with 7 positions matching TRBD2. CDR3 size: 13 residues. The ends lost 0 bases at V and 5 bases at J; junction bases unmatched: 0. Germline CDR1 and CDR2: GTSNPN and SVGIG (reference sequence). The CDR3 spells CAWSVGGTGELFF. CDR3 nucleotide sequence: TGTGCCTGGAGTGTGGGGGGGACCGGGGAGCTGTTTTTT.